This TCR beta chain was observed in a study of CD8 T cells in ankylosing spondylitis. This clonotype showed up just a few times. What it binds is unknown. Broader study findings: Some of these motif variants have turned up before, in reports on reactive arthritis synovial fluid and blood. Seemingly characteristic of ankylosing spondylitis blood was a TCR beta motif consisting of under 10 highly homologous variants. Reports say disease-linked clones showed up significantly more in matched ankylosing spondylitis synovial fluid. A CD8+ phenotype characterized the disease-linked clones, which were relatively rare in peripheral blood.

MiXCR, applied by TCRdb to the 5' RACE reads, yields one record per CDR3 protein. This sample has some 840,000 distinct CDR3 sequences, with 10% to 15% found just once. Trimming removed 5 bases at V and 2 bases at J, with 16 bases between. CDR3 length equals 15 residues. The germline gives CDR1 SGHTA, CDR2 FQGNSA. The chain has TRBV7-2 and TRBJ2-7; D tentatively fits TRBD1 or TRBD2 (7 bases each). This receptor was obtained from a male donor with ankylosing spondylitis. Sequenced sample: blood, either unsorted or a sorted T cell fraction (not recorded which). The CDR3 bases are TGTGCCAGCAGCCATTCAGGGGGGGGTACCTACGAGCAGTACTTC. The encoded protein is CASSHSGGGTYEQYF.